This T cell receptor beta chain came from a study of T-cell memory formation after mild COVID-19. About the research overall: TCR clusters were mostly confined to one donor each.

General study results and limits: Whether day 37 second-wave clones are SARS-CoV-2-specific was not confirmed. The main location of contracting CD4+ clones was CM and EM, and that of contracting CD8+ clones was EMRA. Researchers found some responding clones in pre-infection memory, a sign that cross-reactive memory joined.

CDR1 is LGHDT, CDR2 YNNKEL, per germline (reference sequence). The CDR3 length is 16 residues. V was clipped by 3 bases and J by 0 bases, with 13 bases between them. In regard to this clonotype: Its antigen remains unknown.

TCRdb reprocessed the 5' RACE reads via MiXCR and lists one record per CDR3 protein. This sample carries some 200,000 distinct CDR3 sequences, about 21% of them seen once, and the ten largest clones take roughly 24%. This chain connects TRBV3-1 to TRBJ2-3; D is undetermined. This sequence originates from an adult woman who had mild COVID-19 (a few samples of this study predate the infection). Cell type and time point are not known. Sequencing used PBMCs or a T cell subset sorted from them (not recorded which). CDR3 amino acids: CASSQKGFTSTDTQYF. In DNA form, the CDR3 reads TGTGCCAGCAGCCAGAAAGGATTCACTAGCACAGATACGCAGTATTTT.